This TCR beta chain was observed in a study of blood T cells in healthy people across ages. General study results and limits: The study lacked donor CMV status, which possibly confounded expanded clonotype changes.

This CDR3 contains 15 residues. In germline, CDR1 is SGHDN, CDR2 FVKESK. V lost 1 base and J 5 bases, leaving 14 bases between the germline ends. Every donor contributed 7.5 to 10 milliliters of peripheral blood by blood draw. The use of a sample-barcoded 5' primer and a J-beta primer mix characterized a second PCR of roughly 6 to 11 cycles. TCRdb redid the calling of the 5' RACE reads with MiXCR, one entry per CDR3 protein. The sample includes approximately 360,000 distinct CDR3 sequences, approximately 52% seen only once; the top ten take around 49%. This clonotype was detected only once. Antigen unknown.

The source of this sequence is a man aged 55-75 years in good health. The V call is TRBV14, the J call TRBJ2-5, with D perhaps being TRBD1 or TRBD2 (5 bases each). Sequencing used blood. DNA of the CDR3: TGTGCCAGCAGCCAAGGGGGACGGCCCGCGGAGACCCAGTACTTC. Translating gives CASSQGGRPAETQYF.